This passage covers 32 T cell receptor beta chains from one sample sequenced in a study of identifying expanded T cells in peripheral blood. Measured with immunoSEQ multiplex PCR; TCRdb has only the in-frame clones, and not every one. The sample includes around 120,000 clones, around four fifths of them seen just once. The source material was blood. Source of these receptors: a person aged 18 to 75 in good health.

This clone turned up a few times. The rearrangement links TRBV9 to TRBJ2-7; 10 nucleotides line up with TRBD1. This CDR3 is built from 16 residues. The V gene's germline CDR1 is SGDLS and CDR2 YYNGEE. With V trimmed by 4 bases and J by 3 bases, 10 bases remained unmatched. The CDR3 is CASSPTLGQGFYEQYF. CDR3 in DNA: TGTGCCAGCAGCCCAACTTTGGGACAGGGGTTCTACGAGCAGTACTTC.

CDR3 amino acids: CASRPAGPQGDYEQYF. CDR3 nucleotide sequence: TGTGCCAGCAGACCCGCCGGTCCCCAGGGTGACTACGAGCAGTACTTC. V and J are TRBV27 and TRBJ2-7; possibly TRBD1 for D (5 bases). Germline V gene data show CDR1 as MNHEY and CDR2 as SMNVEV (reference sequence). The V end lost 6 bases, the J end lost 3 bases, and 21 bases lay between the germline ends. The CDR3 has 16 residues.

This CDR3 reads CASSRDRDYGYTF. The CDR3 DNA reads as TGTGCCAGCAGTCGGGACAGGGACTATGGCTACACCTTC. This rearrangement joins TRBV6-5 to TRBJ1-2; 9 bases match TRBD1. CDR3 size: 13 residues. After removal of 5 bases from V and 3 bases from J, the junction contained 1 base not matched to a gene. Germline values: CDR1 MNHEY, CDR2 SVGAGI.

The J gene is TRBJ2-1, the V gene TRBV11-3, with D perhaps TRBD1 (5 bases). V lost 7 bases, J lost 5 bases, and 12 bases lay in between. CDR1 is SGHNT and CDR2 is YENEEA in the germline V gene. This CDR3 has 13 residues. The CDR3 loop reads CASKGSWDNEQFF. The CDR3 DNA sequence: TGTGCCAGCAAGGGGTCGTGGGACAATGAGCAGTTCTTC.

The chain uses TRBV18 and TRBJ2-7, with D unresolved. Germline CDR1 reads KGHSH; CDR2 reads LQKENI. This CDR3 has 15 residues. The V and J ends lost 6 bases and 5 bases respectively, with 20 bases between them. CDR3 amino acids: CASSPTELSSHEQYF. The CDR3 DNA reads TGTGCCAGCTCTCCGACGGAGCTGTCGAGCCACGAGCAGTACTTC.

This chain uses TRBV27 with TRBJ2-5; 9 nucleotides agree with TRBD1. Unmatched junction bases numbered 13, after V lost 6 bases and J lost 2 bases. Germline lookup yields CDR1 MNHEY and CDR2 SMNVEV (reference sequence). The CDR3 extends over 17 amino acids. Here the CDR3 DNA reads TGTGCCAGCAGCCTACAGGGGGCGAATGAGCCACAAGAGACCCAGTACTTC. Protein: CASSLQGANEPQETQYF.

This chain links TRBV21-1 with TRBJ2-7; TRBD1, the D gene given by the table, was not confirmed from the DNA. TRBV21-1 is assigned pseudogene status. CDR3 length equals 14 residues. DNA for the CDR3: TGTGCCAGCAATAAGGAAACCAGGTCCTACGAGCAGTACTTC. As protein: CASNKETRSYEQYF.

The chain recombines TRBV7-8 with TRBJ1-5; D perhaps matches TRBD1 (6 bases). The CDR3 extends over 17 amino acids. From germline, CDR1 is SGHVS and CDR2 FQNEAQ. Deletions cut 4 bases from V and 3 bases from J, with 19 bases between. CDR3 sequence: CASSSYKGGSNNQPQHF. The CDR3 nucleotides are TGTGCCAGCAGCTCATATAAAGGGGGTAGCAACAATCAGCCCCAGCATTTT.

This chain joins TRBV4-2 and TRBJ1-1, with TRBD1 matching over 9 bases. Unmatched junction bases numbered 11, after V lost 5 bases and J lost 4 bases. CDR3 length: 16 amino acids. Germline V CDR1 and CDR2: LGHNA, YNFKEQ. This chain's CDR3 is CASSSWDRAVGTEAFF. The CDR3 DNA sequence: TGTGCCAGCAGCTCATGGGACAGGGCAGTGGGCACTGAAGCTTTCTTT.

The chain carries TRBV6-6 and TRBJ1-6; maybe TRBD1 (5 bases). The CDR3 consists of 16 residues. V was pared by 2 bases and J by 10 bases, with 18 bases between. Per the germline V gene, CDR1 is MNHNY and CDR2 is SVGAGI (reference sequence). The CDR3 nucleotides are TGTGCCAGCAGTTACGTGGAGGGAAAGGGACTATCACCCCTCCACTTT. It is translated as CASSYVEGKGLSPLHF.

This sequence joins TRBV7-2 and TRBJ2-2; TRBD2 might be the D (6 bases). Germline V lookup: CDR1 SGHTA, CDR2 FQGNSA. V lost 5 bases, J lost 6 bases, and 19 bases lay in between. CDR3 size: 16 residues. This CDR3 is CASSLRGYGGPGELFF. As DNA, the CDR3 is TGTGCCAGCAGCCTTCGAGGTTACGGGGGTCCCGGGGAGCTGTTTTTT.

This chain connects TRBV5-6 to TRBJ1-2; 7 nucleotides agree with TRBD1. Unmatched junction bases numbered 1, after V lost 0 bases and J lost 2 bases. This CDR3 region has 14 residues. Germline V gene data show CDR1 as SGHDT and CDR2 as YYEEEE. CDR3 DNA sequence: TGTGCCAGCAGCTTGGCGGGACAGAACTATGGCTACACCTTC. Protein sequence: CASSLAGQNYGYTF.

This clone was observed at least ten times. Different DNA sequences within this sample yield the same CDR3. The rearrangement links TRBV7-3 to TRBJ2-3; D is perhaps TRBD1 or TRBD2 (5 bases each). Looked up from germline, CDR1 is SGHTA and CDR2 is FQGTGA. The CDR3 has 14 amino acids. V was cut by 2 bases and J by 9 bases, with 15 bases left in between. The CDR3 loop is CASSLGTTPVTQYF. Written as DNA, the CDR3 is TGTGCCAGCAGCTTAGGGACCACGCCAGTAACGCAGTATTTT.

CDR3 residues: CSAPTTVGQETQYF. In DNA form, the CDR3 reads TGCAGCGCCCCCACGACAGTAGGTCAAGAGACCCAGTACTTC. This chain links TRBV29-1 with TRBJ2-5, with D possibly matching TRBD1 (5 bases). Trimming took off 7 bases at V and 2 bases at J, with 17 bases between the two ends. Germline CDR1 reads SQVTM; CDR2 reads ANQGSEA. The CDR3 loop spans 14 amino acids.

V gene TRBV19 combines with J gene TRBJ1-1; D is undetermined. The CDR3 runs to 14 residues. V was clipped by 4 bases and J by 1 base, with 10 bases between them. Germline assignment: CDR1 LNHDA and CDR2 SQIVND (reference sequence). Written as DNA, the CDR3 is TGTGCCAGTAGTAGCCCTCGGGAGAACACTGAAGCTTTCTTT. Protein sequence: CASSSPRENTEAFF.

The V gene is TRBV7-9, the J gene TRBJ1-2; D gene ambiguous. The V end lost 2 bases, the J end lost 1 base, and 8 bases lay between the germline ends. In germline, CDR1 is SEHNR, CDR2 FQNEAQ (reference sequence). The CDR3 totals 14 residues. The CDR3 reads CASSLTVLNYGYTF. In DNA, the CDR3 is TGTGCCAGCAGCTTAACAGTCCTTAACTATGGCTACACCTTC.

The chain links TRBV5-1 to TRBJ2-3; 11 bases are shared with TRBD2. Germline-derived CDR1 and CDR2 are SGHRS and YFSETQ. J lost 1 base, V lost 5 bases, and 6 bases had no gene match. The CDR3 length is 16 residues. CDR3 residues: CASRPPGLAGTDTQYF. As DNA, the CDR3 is TGCGCCAGCAGACCCCCGGGACTAGCGGGCACAGATACGCAGTATTTT.

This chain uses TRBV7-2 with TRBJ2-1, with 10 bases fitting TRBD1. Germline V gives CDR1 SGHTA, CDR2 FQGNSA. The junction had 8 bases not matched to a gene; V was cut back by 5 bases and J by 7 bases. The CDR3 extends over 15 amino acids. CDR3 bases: TGTGCCAGCAGCACCGACAGGGGGCGCTGGAATGAGCAGTTCTTC. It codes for CASSTDRGRWNEQFF.

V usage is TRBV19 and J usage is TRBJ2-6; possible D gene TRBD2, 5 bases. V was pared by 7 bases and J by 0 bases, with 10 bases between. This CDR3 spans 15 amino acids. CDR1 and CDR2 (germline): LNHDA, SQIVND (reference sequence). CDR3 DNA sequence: TGTGCCAGTAATCCCGACTACTCTGGGGCCAACGTCCTGACTTTC. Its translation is CASNPDYSGANVLTF.

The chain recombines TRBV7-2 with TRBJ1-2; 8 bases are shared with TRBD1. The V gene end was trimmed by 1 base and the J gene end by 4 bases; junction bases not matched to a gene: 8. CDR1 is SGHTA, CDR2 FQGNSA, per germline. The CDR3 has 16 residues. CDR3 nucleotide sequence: TGTGCCAGCAGCTTAGATAGTGACAGGGGAAGCTATGGCTACACCTTC. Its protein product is CASSLDSDRGSYGYTF.

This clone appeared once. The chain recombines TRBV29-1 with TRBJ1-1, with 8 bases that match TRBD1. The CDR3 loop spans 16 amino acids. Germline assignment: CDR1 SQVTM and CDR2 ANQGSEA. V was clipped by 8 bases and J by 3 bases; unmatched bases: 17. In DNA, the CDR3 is TGCAGCATGGACAGGGCGTTGTTTTGCCGGTACACTGAAGCTTTCTTT. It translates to CSMDRALFCRYTEAFF.

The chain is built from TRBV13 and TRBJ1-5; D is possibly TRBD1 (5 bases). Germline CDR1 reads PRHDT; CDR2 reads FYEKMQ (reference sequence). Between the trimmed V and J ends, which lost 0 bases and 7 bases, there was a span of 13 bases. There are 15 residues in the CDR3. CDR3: CASSLGGQSEQPQHF. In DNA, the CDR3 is TGTGCCAGCAGCTTAGGGGGGCAAAGTGAACAGCCCCAGCATTTT.

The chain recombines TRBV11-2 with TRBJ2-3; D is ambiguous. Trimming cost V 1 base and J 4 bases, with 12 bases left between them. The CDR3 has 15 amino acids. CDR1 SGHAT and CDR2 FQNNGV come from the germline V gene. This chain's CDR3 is CASSLVQPPADTQYF. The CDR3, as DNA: TGTGCCAGCAGCTTAGTACAGCCCCCGGCAGATACGCAGTATTTT. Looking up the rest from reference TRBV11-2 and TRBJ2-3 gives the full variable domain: EAGVAQSPRYKIIEKRQSVAFWCNPISGHATLYWYQQILGQGPKLLIQFQNNGVVDDSQLPKDRFSAERLKGVDSTLKIQPAKLEDSAVYLCASSLVQPPADTQYFGPGTRLTVL.

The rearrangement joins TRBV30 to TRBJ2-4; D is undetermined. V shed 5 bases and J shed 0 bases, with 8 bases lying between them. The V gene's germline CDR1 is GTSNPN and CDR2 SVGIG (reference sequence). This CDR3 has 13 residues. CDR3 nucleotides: TGTGCCTGGGCCTACGGAGCCAAAAACATTCAGTACTTC. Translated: CAWAYGAKNIQYF.

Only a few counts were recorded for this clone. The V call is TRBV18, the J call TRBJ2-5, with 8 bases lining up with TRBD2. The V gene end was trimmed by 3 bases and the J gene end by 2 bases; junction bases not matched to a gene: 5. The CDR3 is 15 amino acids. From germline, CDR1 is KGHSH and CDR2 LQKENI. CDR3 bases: TGTGCCAGCTCACCGCCTACTAGCGGTCAAGAGACCCAGTACTTC. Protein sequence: CASSPPTSGQETQYF.

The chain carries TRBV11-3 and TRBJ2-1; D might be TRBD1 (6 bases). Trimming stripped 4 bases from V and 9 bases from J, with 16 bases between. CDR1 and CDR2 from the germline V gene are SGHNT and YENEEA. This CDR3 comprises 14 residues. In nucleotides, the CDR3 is TGTGCCAGCAGCTCCAGAACAGGGTTGGGTGAGCAGTTCTTC. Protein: CASSSRTGLGEQFF.

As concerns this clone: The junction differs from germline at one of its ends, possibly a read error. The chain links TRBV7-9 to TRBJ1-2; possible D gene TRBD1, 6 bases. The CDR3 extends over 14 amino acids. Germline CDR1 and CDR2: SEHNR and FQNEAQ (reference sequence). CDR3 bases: TGTGCCAGCAGCTTACAGGGGAGCGGGGATGGCCACACCTTC. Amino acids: CASSLQGSGDGHTF.

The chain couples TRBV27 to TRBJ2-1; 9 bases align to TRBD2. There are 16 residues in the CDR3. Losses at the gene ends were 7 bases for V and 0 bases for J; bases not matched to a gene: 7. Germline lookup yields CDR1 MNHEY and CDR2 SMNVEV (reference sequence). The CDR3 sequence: CASTSGGSFSYNEQFF. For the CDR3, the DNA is TGTGCCAGCACCAGCGGGGGGTCTTTCTCCTACAATGAGCAGTTCTTC.

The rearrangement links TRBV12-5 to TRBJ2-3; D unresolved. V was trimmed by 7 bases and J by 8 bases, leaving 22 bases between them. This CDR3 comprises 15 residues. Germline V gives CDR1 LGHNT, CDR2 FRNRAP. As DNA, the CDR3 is TGTGCTAGTGCCCTTGAGGTGGATGGCTCGGGTACGCAGTATTTT. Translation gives CASALEVDGSGTQYF.

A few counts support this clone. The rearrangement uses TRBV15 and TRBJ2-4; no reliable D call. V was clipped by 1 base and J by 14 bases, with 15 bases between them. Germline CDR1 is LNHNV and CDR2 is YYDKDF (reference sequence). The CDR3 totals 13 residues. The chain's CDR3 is CATSRVGPVAEYF. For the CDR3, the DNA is TGTGCCACCAGCAGAGTGGGCCCGGTGGCGGAGTACTTC.

The CDR3 loop is CASSLVQGYTEAFF. The CDR3 DNA reads as TGTGCCAGCAGCTTAGTACAGGGGTACACTGAAGCTTTCTTT. This rearrangement joins TRBV7-2 to TRBJ1-1, with 7 bases lining up with TRBD1. Germline CDR1 is SGHTA and CDR2 is FQGNSA. The junction had 2 bases not matched to a gene; V was cut back by 1 base and J by 3 bases. The CDR3 spans 14 residues.

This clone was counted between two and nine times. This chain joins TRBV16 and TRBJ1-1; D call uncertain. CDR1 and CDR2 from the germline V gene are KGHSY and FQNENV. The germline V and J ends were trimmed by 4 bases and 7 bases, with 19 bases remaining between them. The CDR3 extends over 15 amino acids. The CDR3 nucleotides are TGTGCCAGCAGCCGAGAGACCGGATTCTCTTTTGAAGCTTTCTTT. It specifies CASSRETGFSFEAFF. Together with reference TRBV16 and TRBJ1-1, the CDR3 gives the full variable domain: GEEVAQTPKHLVRGEGQKAKLYCAPIKGHSYVFWYQQVLKNEFKFLISFQNENVFDETGMPKERFSAKCLPNSPCSLEIQATKLEDSAVYFCASSRETGFSFEAFFGQGTRLTVV.